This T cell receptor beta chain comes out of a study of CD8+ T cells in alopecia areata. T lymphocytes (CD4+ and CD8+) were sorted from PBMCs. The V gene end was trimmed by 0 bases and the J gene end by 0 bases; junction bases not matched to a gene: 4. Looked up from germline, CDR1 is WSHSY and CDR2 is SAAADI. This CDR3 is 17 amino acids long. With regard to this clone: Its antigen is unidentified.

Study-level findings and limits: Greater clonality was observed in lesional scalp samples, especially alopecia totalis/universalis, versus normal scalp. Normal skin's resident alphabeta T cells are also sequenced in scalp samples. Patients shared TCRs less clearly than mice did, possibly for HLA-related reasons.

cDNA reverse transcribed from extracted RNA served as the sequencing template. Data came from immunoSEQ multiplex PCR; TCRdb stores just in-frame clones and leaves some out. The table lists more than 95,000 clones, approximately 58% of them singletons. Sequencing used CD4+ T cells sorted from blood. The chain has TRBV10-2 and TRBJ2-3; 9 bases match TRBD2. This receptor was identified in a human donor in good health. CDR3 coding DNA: TGCGCCAGCAGTGAGTCTGGCGGGGGGGGCAGCACAGATACGCAGTATTTT. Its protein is CASSESGGGGSTDTQYF.